This T cell receptor beta chain was profiled in a study of T cells in Graves' hyperthyroidism and ophthalmopathy. The study, taken as a whole, reports: Separation of ophthalmopathy from stable hyperthyroidism was achieved by a 13 V-J model. Median prediction lead before ophthalmopathy onset was six to eight months with the model.

A remark on this clonotype: Its antigen is not identified.

RNA transcripts were the template for amplifying TCR beta CDR3 regions. First-round RT-PCR targeting the TCR CDR3 was performed with the HTBI primer set. TCRdb passed the multiplex PCR reads through MiXCR, listing each CDR3 protein once. The data show approximately 350,000 distinct CDR3 sequences, approximately 16% seen once. Patients were excluded for uncontrolled infection, other autoimmune disease, pregnancy or lactation. The receptor was isolated from a woman aged 60-75 years with Graves' ophthalmopathy. Sequenced material: blood.

CDR3 amino acids: CVTSLELNTGELFF. In nucleotides, the CDR3 is TGTGTCACTTCACTGGAATTGAACACCGGGGAGCTGTTTTTT. The rearrangement joins TRBV6-1 to TRBJ2-2; D remains ambiguous. The CDR3 has 14 amino acids. CDR1 is MNHNS and CDR2 is SASEGT in the germline V gene.